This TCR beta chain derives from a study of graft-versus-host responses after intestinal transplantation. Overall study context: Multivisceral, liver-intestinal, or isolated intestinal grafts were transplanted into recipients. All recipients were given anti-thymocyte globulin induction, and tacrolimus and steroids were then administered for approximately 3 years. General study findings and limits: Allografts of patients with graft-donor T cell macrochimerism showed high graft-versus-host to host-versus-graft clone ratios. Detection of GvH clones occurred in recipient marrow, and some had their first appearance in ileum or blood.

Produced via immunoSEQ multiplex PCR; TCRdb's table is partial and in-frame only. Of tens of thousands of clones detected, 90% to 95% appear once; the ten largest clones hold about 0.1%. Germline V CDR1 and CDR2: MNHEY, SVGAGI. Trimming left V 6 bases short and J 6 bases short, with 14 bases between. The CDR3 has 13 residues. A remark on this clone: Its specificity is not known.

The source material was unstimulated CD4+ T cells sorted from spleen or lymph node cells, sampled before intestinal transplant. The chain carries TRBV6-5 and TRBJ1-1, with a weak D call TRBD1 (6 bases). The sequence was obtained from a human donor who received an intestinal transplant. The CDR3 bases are TGTGCCAGCAGCGAGCACAACAGGGCTGAAGCTTTCTTT. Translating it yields CASSEHNRAEAFF.